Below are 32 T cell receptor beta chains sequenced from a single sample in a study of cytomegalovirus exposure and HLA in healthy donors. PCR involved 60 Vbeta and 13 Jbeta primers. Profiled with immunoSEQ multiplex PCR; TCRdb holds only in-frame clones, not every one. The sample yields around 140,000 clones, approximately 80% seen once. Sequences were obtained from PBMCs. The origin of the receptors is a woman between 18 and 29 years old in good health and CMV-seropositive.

In DNA form, the CDR3 reads TGTGCCAGCAGCACCCGACTAGCCCTTAGCACAGATACGCAGTATTTT. Amino acid sequence: CASSTRLALSTDTQYF. The chain carries TRBV9 and TRBJ2-3, with 7 bases matching TRBD2. Germline V gives CDR1 SGDLS, CDR2 YYNGEE. V shed 4 bases, J shed 0 bases, and the junction held 8 bases outside the gene matches. The CDR3 length is 16 residues.

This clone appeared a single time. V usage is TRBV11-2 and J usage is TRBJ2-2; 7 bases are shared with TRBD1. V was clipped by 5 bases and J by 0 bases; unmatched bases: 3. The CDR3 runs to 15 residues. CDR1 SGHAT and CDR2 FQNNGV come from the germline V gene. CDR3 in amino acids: CASSPTGSNTGELFF. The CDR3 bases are TGTGCCAGCAGCCCGACAGGGTCGAACACCGGGGAGCTGTTTTTT.

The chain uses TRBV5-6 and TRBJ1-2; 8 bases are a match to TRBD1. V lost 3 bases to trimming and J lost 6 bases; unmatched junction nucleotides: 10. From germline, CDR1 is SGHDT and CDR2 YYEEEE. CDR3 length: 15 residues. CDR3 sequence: CASSSSRDRRDGYTF. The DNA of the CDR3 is TGTGCCAGCAGCTCCAGCCGGGACAGGAGGGATGGCTACACCTTC.

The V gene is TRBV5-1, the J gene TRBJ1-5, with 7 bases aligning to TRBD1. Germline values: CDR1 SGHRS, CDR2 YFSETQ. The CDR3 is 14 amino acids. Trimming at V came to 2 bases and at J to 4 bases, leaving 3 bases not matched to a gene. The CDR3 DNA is TGCGCCAGCAGCTTAGACAGGGTTAATCAGCCCCAGCATTTT. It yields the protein CASSLDRVNQPQHF.

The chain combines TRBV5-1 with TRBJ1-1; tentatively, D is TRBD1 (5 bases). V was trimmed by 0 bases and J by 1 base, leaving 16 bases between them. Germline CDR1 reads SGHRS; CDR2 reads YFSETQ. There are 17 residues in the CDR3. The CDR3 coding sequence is TGCGCCAGCAGCTTGGCCCCAAGGACAAACCCGAACACTGAAGCTTTCTTT. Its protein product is CASSLAPRTNPNTEAFF.

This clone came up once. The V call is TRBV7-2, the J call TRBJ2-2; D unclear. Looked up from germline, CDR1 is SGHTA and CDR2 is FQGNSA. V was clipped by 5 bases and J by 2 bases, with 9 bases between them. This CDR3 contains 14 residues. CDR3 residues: CASSPTRNTGELFF. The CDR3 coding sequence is TGTGCCAGCAGCCCTACCCGAAACACCGGGGAGCTGTTTTTT.

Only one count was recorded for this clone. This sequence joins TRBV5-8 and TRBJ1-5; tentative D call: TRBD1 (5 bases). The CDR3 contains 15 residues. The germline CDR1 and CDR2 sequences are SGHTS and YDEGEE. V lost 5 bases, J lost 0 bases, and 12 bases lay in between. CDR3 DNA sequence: TGTGCCAGCAGTTGGACACCGAATAGCAATCAGCCCCAGCATTTT. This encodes CASSWTPNSNQPQHF.

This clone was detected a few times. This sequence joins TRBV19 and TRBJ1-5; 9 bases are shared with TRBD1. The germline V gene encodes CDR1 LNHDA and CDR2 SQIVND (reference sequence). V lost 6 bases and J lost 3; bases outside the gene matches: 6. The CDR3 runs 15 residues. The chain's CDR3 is CASRPDRGFNQPQHF. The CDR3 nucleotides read TGTGCCAGTAGACCGGACAGGGGATTCAATCAGCCCCAGCATTTT.

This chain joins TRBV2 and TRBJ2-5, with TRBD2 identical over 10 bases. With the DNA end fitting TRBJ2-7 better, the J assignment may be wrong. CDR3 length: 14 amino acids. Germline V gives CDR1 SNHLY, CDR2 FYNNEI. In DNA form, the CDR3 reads TGTGCCAGCAGGGCTAGCGGGGGCCACTACGAGCAGTACTTC. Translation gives CASRASGGHYEQYF.

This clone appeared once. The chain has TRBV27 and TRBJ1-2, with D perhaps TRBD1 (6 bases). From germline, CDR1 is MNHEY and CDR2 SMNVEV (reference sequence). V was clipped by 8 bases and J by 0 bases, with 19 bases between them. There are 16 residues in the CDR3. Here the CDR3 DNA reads TGTGCCAGCCGATTCCGAGGGGGTTTGGCTAACTATGGCTACACCTTC. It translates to CASRFRGGLANYGYTF.

CDR3 bases: TGTGCCAGTAGTACCAGGGGGCTCGCCTACGAGCAGTACTTC. This sequence encodes CASSTRGLAYEQYF. J is TRBJ2-7 and V is TRBV19; TRBD1 matches at 8 bases. Germline trimming cut 4 bases from V and 2 bases from J; bases unmatched to any gene: 4. The CDR3 consists of 14 residues. CDR1 LNHDA and CDR2 SQIVND come from the germline V gene (reference sequence).

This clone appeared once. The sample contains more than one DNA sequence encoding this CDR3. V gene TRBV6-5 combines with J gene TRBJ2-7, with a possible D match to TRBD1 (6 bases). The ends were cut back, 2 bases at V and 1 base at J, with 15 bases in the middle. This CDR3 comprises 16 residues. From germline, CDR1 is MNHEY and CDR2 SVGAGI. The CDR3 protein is CASSYRGSQGSYEQYF. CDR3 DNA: TGTGCCAGCAGTTACAGGGGGAGCCAGGGTTCCTACGAGCAGTACTTC.

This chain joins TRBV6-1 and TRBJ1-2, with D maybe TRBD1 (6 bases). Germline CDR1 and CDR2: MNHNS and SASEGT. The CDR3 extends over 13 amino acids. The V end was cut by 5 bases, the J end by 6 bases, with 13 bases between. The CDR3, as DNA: TGTGCCAGCAGTCGAGGGACACATCATGGCTACACCTTC. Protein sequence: CASSRGTHHGYTF.

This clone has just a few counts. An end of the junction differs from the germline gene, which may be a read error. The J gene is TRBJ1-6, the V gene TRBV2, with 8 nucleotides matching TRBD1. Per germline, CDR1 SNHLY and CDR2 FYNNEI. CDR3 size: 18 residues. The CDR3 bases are TGTGCCAGCACTGAAGTCCCAGGGGGCGCAGGGATAAAGTCACCCCTCCACTTT. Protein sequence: CASTEVPGGAGIKSPLHF.

Here the CDR3 reads CASSQPRRGNTEAFF. CDR3 bases: TGCGCCAGCAGCCAACCAAGAAGGGGGAACACTGAAGCTTTCTTT. J is TRBJ1-1 and V is TRBV4-1, with D possibly matching TRBD1 (5 bases). Germline V CDR1 and CDR2: MGHRA, YSYEKL. CDR3 length: 15 amino acids. The V end was cut by 2 bases, the J end by 1 base, with 11 bases between.

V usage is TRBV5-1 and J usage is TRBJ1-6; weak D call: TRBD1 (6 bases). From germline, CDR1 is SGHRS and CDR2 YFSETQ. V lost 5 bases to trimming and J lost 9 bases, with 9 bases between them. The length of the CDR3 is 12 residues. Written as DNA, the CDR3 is TGCGCCAGCAGTCTACAGGGTTCACCCCTCCACTTT. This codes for CASSLQGSPLHF.

CDR3 amino acids: CASIRAYEQYF. The CDR3, as DNA: TGTGCCAGCATTAGAGCCTACGAGCAGTACTTC. The chain carries TRBV28 and TRBJ2-7; D is ambiguous. The CDR3 loop spans 11 amino acids. The germline V and J ends were trimmed by 7 bases and 2 bases, with 6 bases remaining between them. Germline values: CDR1 MDHEN, CDR2 SYDVKM.

CDR3 protein: CASSLGGRRLNTEAFF. In nucleotides, the CDR3 is TGTGCCAGCAGCTTGGGGGGCAGACGGTTGAACACTGAAGCTTTCTTT. The rearrangement links TRBV5-4 to TRBJ1-1; tentative D call: TRBD1 (5 bases). The CDR3 runs to 16 residues. The germline V and J ends were trimmed by 0 bases and 0 bases, with 12 bases remaining between them. Germline V gene sequence: CDR1 SGHNT, CDR2 YYREEE (reference sequence). The whole variable domain, filled in from reference TRBV5-4 and TRBJ1-1, reads ETGVTQSPTHLIKTRGQQVTLRCSSQSGHNTVSWYQQALGQGPQFIFQYYREEENGRGNFPPRFSGLQFPNYSSELNVNALELDDSALYLCASSLGGRRLNTEAFFGQGTRLTVV.

DNA for the CDR3: TGTGCCAGCAGTTACACTAGGACGGAGACCTACGAGCAGTACTTC. Its protein product is CASSYTRTETYEQYF. The chain recombines TRBV6-6 with TRBJ2-7; D is perhaps TRBD2 (5 bases). Looked up from germline, CDR1 is MNHNY and CDR2 is SVGAGI (reference sequence). Trimming left V 2 bases short and J 2 bases short, with 13 bases between. This CDR3 has 15 residues.

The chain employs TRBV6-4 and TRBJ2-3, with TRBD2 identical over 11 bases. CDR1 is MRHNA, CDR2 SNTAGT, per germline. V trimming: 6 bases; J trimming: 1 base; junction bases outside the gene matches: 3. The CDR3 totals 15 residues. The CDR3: CASSLTSGGTDTQYF. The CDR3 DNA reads TGTGCCAGCAGCCTGACTAGCGGGGGCACAGATACGCAGTATTTT.

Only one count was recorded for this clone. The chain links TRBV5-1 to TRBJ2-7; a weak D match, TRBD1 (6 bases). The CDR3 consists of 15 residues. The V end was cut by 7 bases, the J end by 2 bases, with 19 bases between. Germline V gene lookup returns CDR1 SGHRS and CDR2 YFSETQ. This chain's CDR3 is CASGLPTGDTYEQYF. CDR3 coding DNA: TGCGCCAGCGGCCTCCCGACAGGAGATACCTACGAGCAGTACTTC.

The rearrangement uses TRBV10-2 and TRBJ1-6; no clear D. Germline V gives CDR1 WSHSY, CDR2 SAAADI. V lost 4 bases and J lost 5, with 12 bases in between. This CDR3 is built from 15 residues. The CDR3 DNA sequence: TGCGCCAGCAGTGTGTCAGAGCATCATAATTCACCCCTCCACTTT. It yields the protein CASSVSEHHNSPLHF.

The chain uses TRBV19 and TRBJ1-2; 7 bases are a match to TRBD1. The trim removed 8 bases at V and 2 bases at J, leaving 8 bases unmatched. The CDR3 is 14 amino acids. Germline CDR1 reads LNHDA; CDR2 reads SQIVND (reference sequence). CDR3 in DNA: TGTGCCAGTCGGGCGGCAGGGGGGAACTATGGCTACACCTTC. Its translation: CASRAAGGNYGYTF.

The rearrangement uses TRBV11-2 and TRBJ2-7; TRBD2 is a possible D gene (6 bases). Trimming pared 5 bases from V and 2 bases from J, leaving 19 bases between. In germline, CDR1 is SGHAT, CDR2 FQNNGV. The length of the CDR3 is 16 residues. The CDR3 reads CASSPSGRGSAYEQYF. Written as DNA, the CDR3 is TGTGCCAGCAGCCCTTCCGGGAGAGGCAGCGCCTACGAGCAGTACTTC.

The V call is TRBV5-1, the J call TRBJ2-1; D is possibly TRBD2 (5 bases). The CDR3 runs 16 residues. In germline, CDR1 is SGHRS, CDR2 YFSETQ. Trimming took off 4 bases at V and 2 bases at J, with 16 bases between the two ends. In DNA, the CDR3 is TGCGCCAGCAGCGCACCAGGAGGCGGCCCCTACAATGAGCAGTTCTTC. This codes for CASSAPGGGPYNEQFF.

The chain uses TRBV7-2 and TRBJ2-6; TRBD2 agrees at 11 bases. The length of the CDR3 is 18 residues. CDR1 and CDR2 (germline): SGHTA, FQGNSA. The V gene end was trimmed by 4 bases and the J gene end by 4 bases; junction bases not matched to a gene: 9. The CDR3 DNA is TGTGCCAGCAGCTATGATAGCGGGGGGGTAACCGGGGCCAACGTCCTGACTTTC. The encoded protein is CASSYDSGGVTGANVLTF.

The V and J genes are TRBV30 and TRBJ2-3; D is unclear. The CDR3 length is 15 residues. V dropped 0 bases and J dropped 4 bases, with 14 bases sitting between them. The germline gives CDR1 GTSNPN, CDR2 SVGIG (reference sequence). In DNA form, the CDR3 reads TGTGCCTGGAGTGTACCCGGGTATGGAGCAGATACGCAGTATTTT. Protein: CAWSVPGYGADTQYF.

The CDR3 DNA sequence: TGTGCCAGCAGCGTGGGGCCTGAAGCTTTCTTT. Translated, it gives CASSVGPEAFF. This chain uses TRBV11-2 with TRBJ1-1; the D gene is possibly TRBD1 (5 bases). Germline loops: CDR1 SGHAT, CDR2 FQNNGV. The CDR3 is 11 residues long. The V end was cut by 5 bases, the J end by 6 bases, with 7 bases between.

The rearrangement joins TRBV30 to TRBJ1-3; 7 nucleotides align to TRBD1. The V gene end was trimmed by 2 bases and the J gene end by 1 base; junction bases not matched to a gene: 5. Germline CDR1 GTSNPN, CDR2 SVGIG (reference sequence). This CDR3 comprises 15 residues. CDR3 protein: CAWSSTGLSGNTIYF. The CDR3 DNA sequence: TGTGCCTGGAGTTCGACAGGGCTTTCTGGAAACACCATATATTTT.

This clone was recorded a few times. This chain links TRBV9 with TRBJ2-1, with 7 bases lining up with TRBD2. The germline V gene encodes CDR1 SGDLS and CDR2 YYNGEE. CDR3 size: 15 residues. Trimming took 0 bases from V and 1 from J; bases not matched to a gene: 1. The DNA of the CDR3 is TGTGCCAGCAGCGTAGGACTAGCTTCCTACAATGAGCAGTTCTTC. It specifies CASSVGLASYNEQFF.

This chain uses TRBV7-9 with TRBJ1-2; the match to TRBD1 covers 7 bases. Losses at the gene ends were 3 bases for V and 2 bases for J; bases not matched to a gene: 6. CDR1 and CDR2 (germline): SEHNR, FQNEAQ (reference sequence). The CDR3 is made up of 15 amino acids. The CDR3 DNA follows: TGTGCCAGCAGCTTCCCCGGACAGGAAAACTATGGCTACACCTTC. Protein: CASSFPGQENYGYTF.

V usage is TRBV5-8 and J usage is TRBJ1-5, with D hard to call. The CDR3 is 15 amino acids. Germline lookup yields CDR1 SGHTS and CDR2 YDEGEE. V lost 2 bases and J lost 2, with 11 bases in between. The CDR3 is CASSFGELGNQPQHF. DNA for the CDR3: TGTGCCAGCAGCTTCGGGGAGTTGGGCAATCAGCCCCAGCATTTT.